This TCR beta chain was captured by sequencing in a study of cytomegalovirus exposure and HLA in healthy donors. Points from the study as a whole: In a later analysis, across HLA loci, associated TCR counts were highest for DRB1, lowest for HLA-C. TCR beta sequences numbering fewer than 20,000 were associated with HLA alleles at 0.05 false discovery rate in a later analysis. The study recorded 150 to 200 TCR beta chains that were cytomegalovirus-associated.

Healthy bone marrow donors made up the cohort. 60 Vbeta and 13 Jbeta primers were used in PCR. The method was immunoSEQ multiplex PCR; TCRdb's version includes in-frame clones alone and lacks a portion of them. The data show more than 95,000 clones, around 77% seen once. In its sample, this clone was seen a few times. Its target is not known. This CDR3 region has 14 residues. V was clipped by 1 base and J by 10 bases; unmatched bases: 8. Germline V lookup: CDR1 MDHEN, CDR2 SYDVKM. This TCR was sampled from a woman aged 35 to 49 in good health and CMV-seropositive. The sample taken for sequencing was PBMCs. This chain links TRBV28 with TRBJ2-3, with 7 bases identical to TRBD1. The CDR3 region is CASSLSGGSTAQYF. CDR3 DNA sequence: TGTGCCAGCAGTTTATCAGGGGGTTCCACCGCGCAGTATTTT.